Listed here are 9 T cell receptor beta chains from one sample, sequenced in a study of blood T cell repertoires in COVID-19. TCRdb's copy holds only in-frame clones and misses some; the assay was immunoSEQ multiplex PCR. Seen here are more than 35,000 clones, nearly 90% observed once, and the top ten hold about 31%. The specimen was peripheral blood. These receptors were obtained from a man between 65 and 80 years old with active COVID-19.

The chain couples TRBV11-2 to TRBJ2-1; D possibly corresponds to TRBD2 (7 bases). The CDR3 covers 19 residues. V was clipped by 5 bases and J by 0 bases, with 23 bases between them. The germline V gene has CDR1 SGHAT and CDR2 FQNNGV. CDR3 coding DNA: TGTGCCAGCAGCCGTTCCCGGGGGGCCTTTAGAAGCTCCTACAATGAGCAGTTCTTC. It specifies CASSRSRGAFRSSYNEQFF.

The genes are TRBV25-1 and TRBJ1-3; D is unresolved. Per the germline V gene, CDR1 is MGHDK and CDR2 is SYGVNS. The CDR3 contains 14 residues. V shed 8 bases and J shed 1 base, with 12 bases lying between them. For the CDR3, the DNA is TGTGCCAGCCGCGAGAACTATTCTGGAAACACCATATATTTT. Encoded protein: CASRENYSGNTIYF.

The J gene is TRBJ2-3, the V gene TRBV27; no definite D call. V dropped 6 bases and J dropped 1 base, with 17 bases sitting between them. From germline, CDR1 is MNHEY and CDR2 SMNVEV (reference sequence). The CDR3 runs to 16 residues. The DNA for the CDR3 is TGTGCCAGCAGCTCACCCCACTACGGCGGCACAGATACGCAGTATTTT. It encodes CASSSPHYGGTDTQYF.

CDR3 nucleotides: TGTGCCAGCAGCTCGTACTCCAGGGCTCCCGAAGCTTTCTTT. Translation: CASSSYSRAPEAFF. This rearrangement joins TRBV7-2 to TRBJ1-1, with D perhaps TRBD1 (5 bases). Germline lookup yields CDR1 SGHTA and CDR2 FQGNSA. V lost 4 bases and J lost 8, with 17 bases in between. The CDR3 contains 14 residues.

This clone was detected only a few times. The genes are TRBV7-9 and TRBJ2-7; D gene uncertain. Germline CDR1 is SEHNR and CDR2 is FQNEAQ (reference sequence). With 0 bases removed from V and 2 bases from J, the gap between germline ends came to 5 bases. CDR3 size: 13 residues. CDR3 sequence (DNA): TGTGCCAGCAGCTTAGCTCGTACCTACGAGCAGTACTTC. It yields the protein CASSLARTYEQYF.

The gene calls are TRBV2 and TRBJ1-5; 8 nucleotides agree with TRBD1. The CDR3 is made up of 14 amino acids. Trimming took 4 bases from V and 2 from J; bases not matched to a gene: 1. CDR1 is SNHLY and CDR2 is FYNNEI in the germline V gene. The CDR3 spells CASSGQGRNQPQHF. The DNA of the CDR3 is TGTGCCAGCAGTGGACAGGGGCGCAATCAGCCCCAGCATTTT.

This clone was found a few times. CDR3 nucleotides: TGTGCCAGCAGGGGACTAGCGGGAAGGTACAATGAGCAGTTCTTC. The encoded protein is CASRGLAGRYNEQFF. V and J are TRBV11-2 and TRBJ2-1; TRBD2 aligns across 13 bases. The J segment lost 4 bases and the V segment lost 6 bases, leaving 3 bases of the junction unmatched. The CDR3 totals 15 residues. Germline CDR1 reads SGHAT; CDR2 reads FQNNGV.

V gene TRBV7-2 combines with J gene TRBJ2-5, with D possibly matching TRBD2 (7 bases). CDR3 length equals 16 residues. CDR1 is SGHTA and CDR2 is FQGNSA in the germline V gene. Trimming shortened V by 1 base and J by 7 bases, and 19 bases separated the two germline ends. The CDR3, as DNA: TGTGCCAGCAGCTTAGGAGCACTAGCGCTACAGGGGACCCAGTACTTC. This codes for CASSLGALALQGTQYF.

The gene calls are TRBV2 and TRBJ2-1; D may be TRBD1 (5 bases). The CDR3 is made up of 15 amino acids. Trimming pared 7 bases from V and 1 base from J, leaving 14 bases between. The germline V gene encodes CDR1 SNHLY and CDR2 FYNNEI. This CDR3 reads CASMRQGLSYNEQFF. Here the CDR3 DNA reads TGTGCCAGCATGAGGCAGGGCCTGTCCTACAATGAGCAGTTCTTC.